This T cell receptor delta chain was obtained from a study of γδ T cells in repeated Plasmodium falciparum infection. Looking at the study overall: The natural-infection arm compared Malian children under seasonal malaria with matched Australian children.

TCRdb used CATT to re-call clones from the multiplex PCR reads. The sample holds tens of thousands of delta-chain clones, 1.5% to 2% seen once. Gammadelta T cells were flow-sorted from PBMC into Vgamma9/Vdelta2+ and Vdelta2-negative populations for bulk analysis. Germline lookup yields CDR1 TSWWSYY and CDR2 QGS. The CDR3 is 28 residues long. V was trimmed by 0 bases and J by 7 bases, leaving 54 bases between them. This clone was observed a handful of times. A read error likely explains why the TCRdb protein, taken from a much larger clone, differs from this DNA's translation at residue 13; the protein shown is translated from the DNA.

This receptor was obtained from a pool of human donors (malaria-infected and uninfected, not separated). The chain carries TRDV1 and TRDJ1; D is perhaps TRDD2 or TRDD3 (5 bases each). The J gene, missing from TCRdb, was assigned here through DNA to germline matching. The sample comprised gamma-delta T cells from blood. For the CDR3, the DNA is TGTGCTCTTGGGGAACTCTCTCACGAGGCCCCCGTCCTAGGACGCGTTTACTGGCCTCCCGGTGTATCGATTAAACTCATCTTT. It encodes CALGELSHEAPVLGRVYWPPGVSIKLIF.